This T cell receptor (beta chain) appears in the sequencing data of a study of cytomegalovirus exposure and HLA in healthy donors. Findings and limits, study-wide: Association of a missense DCLRE1C variant with TCR beta V- and J-gene trimming was reported in a later analysis.

Comment on this clone: The antigen is not known.

In germline, CDR1 is SEHNR, CDR2 FQNEAQ (reference sequence). V lost 5 bases, J lost 4 bases, and 19 bases lay in between. The CDR3 totals 16 residues. Primers included in the PCR were 60 Vbeta and 13 Jbeta primers. Clones were sequenced by immunoSEQ multiplex PCR, and TCRdb holds only the in-frame ones, with some missing. The sample records 70,000 to 95,000 clones, about 77% being singletons. The V and J genes are TRBV7-9 and TRBJ2-3; TRBD1 is a possible D gene (6 bases). Sequencing used PBMCs. The TCR comes from a man aged 45-65 years in good health and CMV-seronegative. In DNA, the CDR3 is TGTGCCAGCAGCCGAGCCTCGGCCAGGGGCTCAGATACGCAGTATTTT. Protein: CASSRASARGSDTQYF.